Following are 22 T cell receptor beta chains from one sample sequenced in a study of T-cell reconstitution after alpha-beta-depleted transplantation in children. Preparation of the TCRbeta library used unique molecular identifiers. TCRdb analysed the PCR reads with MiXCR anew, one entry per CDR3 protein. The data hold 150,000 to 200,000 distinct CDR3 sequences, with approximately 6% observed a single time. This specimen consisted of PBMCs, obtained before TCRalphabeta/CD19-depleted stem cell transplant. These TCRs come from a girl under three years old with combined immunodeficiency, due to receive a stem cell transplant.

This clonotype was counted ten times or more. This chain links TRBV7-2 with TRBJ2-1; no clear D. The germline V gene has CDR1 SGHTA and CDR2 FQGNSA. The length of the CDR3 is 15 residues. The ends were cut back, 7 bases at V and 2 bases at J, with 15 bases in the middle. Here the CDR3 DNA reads TGTGCCAGCATCCAACCGAGTGGGGCCTACAATGAGCAGTTCTTC. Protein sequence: CASIQPSGAYNEQFF.

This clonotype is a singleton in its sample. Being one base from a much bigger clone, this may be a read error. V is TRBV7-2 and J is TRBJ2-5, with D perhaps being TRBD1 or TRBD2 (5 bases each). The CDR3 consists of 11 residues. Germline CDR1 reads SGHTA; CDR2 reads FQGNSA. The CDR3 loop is CASSWVGTHYF. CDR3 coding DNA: TGTGCCAGCAGCTGGGTAGGGACCCACTACTTC.

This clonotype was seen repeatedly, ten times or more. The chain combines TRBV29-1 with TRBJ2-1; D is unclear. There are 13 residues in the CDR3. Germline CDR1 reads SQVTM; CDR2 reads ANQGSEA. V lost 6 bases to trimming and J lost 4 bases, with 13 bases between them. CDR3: CSVVIPSYNEQFF. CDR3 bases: TGCAGCGTAGTTATCCCGTCATACAATGAGCAGTTCTTC.

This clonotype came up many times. The CDR3 loop reads CASSLLASGSSDEQFF. CDR3 sequence (DNA): TGTGCCAGCAGTTTATTGGCTAGCGGGAGTTCCGATGAGCAGTTCTTC. This chain links TRBV27 with TRBJ2-1, with 10 bases fitting TRBD2. This CDR3 spans 16 amino acids. V was clipped by 1 base and J by 8 bases; unmatched bases: 8. Germline loops: CDR1 MNHEY, CDR2 SMNVEV (reference sequence).

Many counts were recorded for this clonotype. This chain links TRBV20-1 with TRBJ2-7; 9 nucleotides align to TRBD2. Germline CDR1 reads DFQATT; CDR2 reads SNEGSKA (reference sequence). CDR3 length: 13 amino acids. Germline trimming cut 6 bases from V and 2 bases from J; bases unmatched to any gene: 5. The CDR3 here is CSAASGGPYEQYF. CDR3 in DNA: TGCAGTGCCGCGAGCGGGGGGCCCTACGAGCAGTACTTC.

DNA for the CDR3: TGCGCCAGCAGCTTGCGGGCCGCAATCGGGGCCAACGTCCTGACTTTC. Protein product: CASSLRAAIGANVLTF. The genes are TRBV5-1 and TRBJ2-6, with D uncertain. The CDR3 sequence is 16 residues long. The V and J ends lost 1 base and 4 bases respectively, with 12 bases between them. Germline loops: CDR1 SGHRS, CDR2 YFSETQ.

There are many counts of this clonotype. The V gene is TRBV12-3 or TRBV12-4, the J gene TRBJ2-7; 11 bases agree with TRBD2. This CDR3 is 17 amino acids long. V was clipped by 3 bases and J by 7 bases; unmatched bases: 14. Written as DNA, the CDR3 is TGTGCCAGCAGTTTTTGGTGGGATGGACTAGCGGGTGGAGAGCAGTACTTC. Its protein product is CASSFWWDGLAGGEQYF.

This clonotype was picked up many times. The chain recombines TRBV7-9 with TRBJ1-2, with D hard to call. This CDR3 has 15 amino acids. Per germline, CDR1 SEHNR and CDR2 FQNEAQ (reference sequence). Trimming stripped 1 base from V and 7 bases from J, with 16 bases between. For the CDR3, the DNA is TGTGCCAGCAGCTTAGGGGCGGGAGATGGAGCTGGCTACACCTTC. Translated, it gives CASSLGAGDGAGYTF.

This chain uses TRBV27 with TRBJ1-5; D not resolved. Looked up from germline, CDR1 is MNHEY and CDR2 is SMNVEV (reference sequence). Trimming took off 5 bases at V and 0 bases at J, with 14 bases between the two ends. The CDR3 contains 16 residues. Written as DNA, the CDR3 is TGTGCCAGCAGTCCGGGCGGCGTTTATAGCAATCAGCCCCAGCATTTT. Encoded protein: CASSPGGVYSNQPQHF.

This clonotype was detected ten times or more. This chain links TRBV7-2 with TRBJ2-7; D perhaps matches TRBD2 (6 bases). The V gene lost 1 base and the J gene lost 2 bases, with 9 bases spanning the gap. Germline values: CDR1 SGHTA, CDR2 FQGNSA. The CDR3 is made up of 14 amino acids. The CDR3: CASSLGSGPYEQYF. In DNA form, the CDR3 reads TGTGCCAGCAGCTTAGGTAGCGGCCCCTACGAGCAGTACTTC.

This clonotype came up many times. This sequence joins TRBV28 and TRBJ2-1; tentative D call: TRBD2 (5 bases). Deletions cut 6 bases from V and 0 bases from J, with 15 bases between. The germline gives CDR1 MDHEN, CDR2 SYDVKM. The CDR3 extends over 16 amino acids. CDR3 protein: CASSLHAGISYNEQFF. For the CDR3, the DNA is TGTGCCAGCAGCCTGCACGCGGGCATCTCCTACAATGAGCAGTTCTTC.

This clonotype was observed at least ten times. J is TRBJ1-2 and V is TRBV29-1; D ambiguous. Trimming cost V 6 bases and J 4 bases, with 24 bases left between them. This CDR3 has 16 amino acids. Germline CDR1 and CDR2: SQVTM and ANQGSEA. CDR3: CSVAGPTEAYFYGYTF. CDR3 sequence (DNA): TGCAGCGTGGCAGGTCCCACGGAGGCTTATTTCTATGGCTACACCTTC.

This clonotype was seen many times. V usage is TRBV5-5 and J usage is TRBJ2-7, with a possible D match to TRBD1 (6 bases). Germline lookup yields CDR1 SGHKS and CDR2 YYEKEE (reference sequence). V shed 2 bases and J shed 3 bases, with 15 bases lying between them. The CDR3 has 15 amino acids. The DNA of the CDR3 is TGTGCCAGCAGCTTACCGCCACAGGGCAACTACGAGCAGTACTTC. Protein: CASSLPPQGNYEQYF. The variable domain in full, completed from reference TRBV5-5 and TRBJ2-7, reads DAGVTQSPTHLIKTRGQQVTLRCSPISGHKSVSWYQQVLGQGPQFIFQYYEKEERGRGNFPDRFSARQFPNYSSELNVNALLLGDSALYLCASSLPPQGNYEQYFGPGTRLTVT.

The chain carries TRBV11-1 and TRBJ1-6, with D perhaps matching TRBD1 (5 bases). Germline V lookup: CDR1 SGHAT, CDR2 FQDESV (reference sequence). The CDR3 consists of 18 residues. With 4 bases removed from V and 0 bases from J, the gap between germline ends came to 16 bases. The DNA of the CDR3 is TGTGCCAGCAGCTCCGGACATTTTTATAGCTCCTATAATTCACCCCTCCACTTT. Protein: CASSSGHFYSSYNSPLHF.

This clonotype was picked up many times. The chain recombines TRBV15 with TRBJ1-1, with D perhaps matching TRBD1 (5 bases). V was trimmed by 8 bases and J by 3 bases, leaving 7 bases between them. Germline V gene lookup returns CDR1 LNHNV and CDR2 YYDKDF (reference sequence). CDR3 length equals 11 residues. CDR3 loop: CATWGDTEAFF. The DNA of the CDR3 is TGTGCCACCTGGGGGGACACTGAAGCTTTCTTT.

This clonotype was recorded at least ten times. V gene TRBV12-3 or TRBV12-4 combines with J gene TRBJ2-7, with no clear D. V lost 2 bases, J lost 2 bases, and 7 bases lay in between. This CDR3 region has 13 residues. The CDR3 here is CASSLSITYEQYF. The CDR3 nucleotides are TGTGCCAGCAGTTTATCGATAACCTACGAGCAGTACTTC.

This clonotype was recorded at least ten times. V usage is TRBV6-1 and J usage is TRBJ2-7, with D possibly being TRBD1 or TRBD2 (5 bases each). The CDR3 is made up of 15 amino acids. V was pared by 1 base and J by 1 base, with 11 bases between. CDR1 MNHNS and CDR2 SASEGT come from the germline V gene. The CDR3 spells CASSEVNWGSYEQYF. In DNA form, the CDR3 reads TGTGCCAGCAGTGAAGTAAATTGGGGGTCCTACGAGCAGTACTTC.

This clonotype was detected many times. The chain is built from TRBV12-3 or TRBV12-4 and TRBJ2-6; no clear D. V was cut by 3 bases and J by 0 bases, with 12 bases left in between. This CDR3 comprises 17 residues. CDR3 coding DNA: TGTGCCAGCAGTTTTTACATGCTAAGCTCTGGGGCCAACGTCCTGACTTTC. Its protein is CASSFYMLSSGANVLTF.

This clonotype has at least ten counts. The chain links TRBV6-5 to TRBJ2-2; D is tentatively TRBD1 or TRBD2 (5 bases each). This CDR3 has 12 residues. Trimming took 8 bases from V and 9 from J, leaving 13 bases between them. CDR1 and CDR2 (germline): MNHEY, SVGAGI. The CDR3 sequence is CASGPGPWELFF. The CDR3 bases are TGTGCCAGCGGCCCGGGACCATGGGAGCTGTTTTTT.

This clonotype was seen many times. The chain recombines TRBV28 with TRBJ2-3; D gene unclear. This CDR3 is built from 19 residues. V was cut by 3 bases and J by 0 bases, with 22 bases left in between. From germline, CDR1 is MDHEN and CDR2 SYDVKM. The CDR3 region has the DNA TGTGCCAGCAGTTTGTGGGATCCGACTTTGCCCGATAGCACAGATACGCAGTATTTT. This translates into CASSLWDPTLPDSTDTQYF. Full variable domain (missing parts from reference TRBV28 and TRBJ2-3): DVKVTQSSRYLVKRTGEKVFLECVQDMDHENMFWYRQDPGLGLRLIYFSYDVKMKEKGDIPEGYSVSREKKERFSLILESASTNQTSMYLCASSLWDPTLPDSTDTQYFGPGTRLTVL.

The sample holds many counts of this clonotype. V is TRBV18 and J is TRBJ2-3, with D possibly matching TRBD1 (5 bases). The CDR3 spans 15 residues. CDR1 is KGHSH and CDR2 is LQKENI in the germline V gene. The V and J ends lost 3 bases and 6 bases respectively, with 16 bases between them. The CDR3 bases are TGTGCCAGCTCACCCCAGCAGCAGGGTTTGGATACGCAGTATTTT. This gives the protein CASSPQQQGLDTQYF.

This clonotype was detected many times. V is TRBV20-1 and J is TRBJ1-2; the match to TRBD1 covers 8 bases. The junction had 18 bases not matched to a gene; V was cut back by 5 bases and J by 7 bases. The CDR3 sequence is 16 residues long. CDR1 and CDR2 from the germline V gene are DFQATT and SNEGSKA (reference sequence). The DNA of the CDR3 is TGCAGTGCTGGCCACTCCTGGGGACAGGCGGAGGGTGGCTACACCTTC. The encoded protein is CSAGHSWGQAEGGYTF.